The 17 T cell receptor beta chains in this list originate from one sample, sequenced in a study of blood T cell repertoires in COVID-19. This table comes from immunoSEQ multiplex PCR, and its TCRdb copy is limited to in-frame clones, with some not included. Among 80,000 to 95,000 clones listed, around 86% were seen once. Sequences were obtained from peripheral blood. All receptors derive from a woman aged 65 to 85 with acute or convalescent COVID-19.

The rearrangement uses TRBV27 and TRBJ2-3; D remains unclear. Trimming removed 7 bases from V and 2 bases from J, with 7 bases in between. The germline V gene has CDR1 MNHEY and CDR2 SMNVEV (reference sequence). CDR3 length equals 12 residues. CDR3 amino acids: CASTGNTDTQYF. The DNA for the CDR3 is TGTGCCAGCACAGGAAACACAGATACGCAGTATTTT.

The chain joins TRBV11-2 to TRBJ2-3, with TRBD2 matching over 9 bases. CDR3 size: 17 residues. Looked up from germline, CDR1 is SGHAT and CDR2 is FQNNGV. Germline trimming cut 1 base from V and 7 bases from J; bases unmatched to any gene: 12. CDR3 amino acids: CASSLGVSGGSTNTQYF. CDR3 sequence (DNA): TGTGCCAGCAGCTTAGGGGTTAGCGGGGGTAGCACGAATACGCAGTATTTT.

The rearrangement links TRBV3-1 (or the pseudogene TRBV3-2) to TRBJ1-2; possible D gene TRBD1, 5 bases. Between the trimmed V and J ends, which lost 6 bases and 8 bases, there was a span of 16 bases. The CDR3 is 13 amino acids. In germline, CDR1 is LGHDT, CDR2 YNNKEL (reference sequence). The CDR3 sequence: CASSQRTGGGYTF. DNA for the CDR3: TGTGCCAGCAGTCAACGGACCGGGGGGGGCTACACCTTC.

This chain links TRBV10-1 with TRBJ2-3; TRBD1 aligns across 8 bases. Germline assignment: CDR1 WNHNN and CDR2 SYGVQD (reference sequence). V trimming: 3 bases; J trimming: 2 bases; junction bases outside the gene matches: 10. This CDR3 region has 17 residues. The CDR3 region is CASSDQPDRATTDTQYF. CDR3 bases: TGCGCCAGCAGTGACCAGCCGGACAGGGCCACCACAGATACGCAGTATTTT.

The V and J genes are TRBV18 and TRBJ2-1; 10 positions match TRBD1. V lost 4 bases, J lost 6 bases, and 9 bases stayed unmatched. Germline CDR1 reads KGHSH; CDR2 reads LQKENI. The CDR3 has 16 amino acids. CDR3 amino acids: CASSLRDRGLVNEQFF. CDR3 DNA: TGTGCCAGCTCACTACGGGACAGGGGACTCGTCAATGAGCAGTTCTTC.

V is TRBV10-3 and J is TRBJ2-1; 9 bases agree with TRBD2. CDR3 length: 13 amino acids. Germline CDR1 is ENHRY and CDR2 is SYGVKD. The ends lost 6 bases at V and 8 bases at J; junction bases unmatched: 5. DNA of the CDR3: TGTGCCATCAGCCCTAGCGGGAAGGATGAGCAGTTCTTC. Translation: CAISPSGKDEQFF.

This sequence joins TRBV14 and TRBJ1-2; 8 nucleotides align to TRBD1. Germline V gives CDR1 SGHDN, CDR2 FVKESK. The CDR3 has 13 residues. V was clipped by 4 bases and J by 8 bases; unmatched bases: 6. The CDR3 DNA reads as TGTGCCAGCAGCCTTCAGGGGGCGTGGGGCTACACCTTC. Translating gives CASSLQGAWGYTF.

The chain is built from TRBV19 and TRBJ2-2; D is possibly TRBD1 (5 bases). Germline-derived CDR1 and CDR2 are LNHDA and SQIVND (reference sequence). V lost 6 bases and J lost 9, with 17 bases in between. This CDR3 is built from 14 residues. CDR3 region: CASSQGSGNRELFF. The CDR3 coding sequence is TGTGCCAGTAGCCAGGGATCAGGAAATCGGGAGCTGTTTTTT.

The rearrangement links TRBV28 to TRBJ2-1, with TRBD2 as a possible D gene (5 bases). This CDR3 is 15 amino acids long. Per the germline V gene, CDR1 is MDHEN and CDR2 is SYDVKM. With 5 bases removed from V and 3 bases from J, the gap between germline ends came to 14 bases. The CDR3: CASSTPGSGYNEQFF. For the CDR3, the DNA is TGTGCCAGCAGTACCCCCGGAAGCGGCTACAATGAGCAGTTCTTC.

CDR3 sequence reads: CAWKFGRVSNYGYTF. As DNA, the CDR3 is TGTGCCTGGAAATTCGGGAGGGTCAGCAACTATGGCTACACCTTC. This sequence joins TRBV30 and TRBJ1-2; D not certain. The CDR3 has 15 amino acids. Per the germline V gene, CDR1 is GTSNPN and CDR2 is SVGIG (reference sequence). V was shortened by 4 bases and J by 2 bases, with 17 bases between the two germline ends. Complete variable domain (other parts from reference TRBV30 and TRBJ1-2): SQTIHQWPATLVQPVGSPLSLECTVEGTSNPNLYWYRQAAGRGLQLLFYSVGIGQISSEVPQNLSASRPQDRQFILSSKKLLLSDSGFYLCAWKFGRVSNYGYTFGSGTRLTVV.

The chain joins TRBV28 to TRBJ1-3; tentative D call: TRBD1 (6 bases). CDR1 is MDHEN, CDR2 SYDVKM, per germline. This CDR3 spans 16 amino acids. Between the trimmed V and J ends, which lost 5 bases and 0 bases, there was a span of 14 bases. This chain's CDR3 is CASSTPGHLSGNTIYF. Here the CDR3 DNA reads TGTGCCAGCAGTACGCCGGGACACCTCTCTGGAAACACCATATATTTT.

The chain is built from TRBV19 and TRBJ1-5; the D gene is possibly TRBD1 (5 bases). The germline gives CDR1 LNHDA, CDR2 SQIVND (reference sequence). V shed 3 bases and J shed 2 bases, with 17 bases lying between them. There are 17 residues in the CDR3. CDR3 nucleotide sequence: TGTGCCAGTAGTATTACCCCCGGAGGGGTACGCAATCAGCCCCAGCATTTT. This sequence encodes CASSITPGGVRNQPQHF.

The gene calls are TRBV6-2 or TRBV6-3 and TRBJ2-7, with 7 positions matching TRBD1. V shed 5 bases, J shed 7 bases, and the junction held 8 bases outside the gene matches. Germline assignment: CDR1 MNHEY and CDR2 SVGEGT. The CDR3 covers 13 residues. The DNA of the CDR3 is TGTGCCAGCAGTCGGACAGGCTCCGGAGAGCAGTACGTC. Translating it yields CASSRTGSGEQYV.

The rearrangement links TRBV6-5 to TRBJ1-4; 7 bases map to TRBD1. Germline V CDR1 and CDR2: MNHEY, SVGAGI. With 9 bases clipped from V and 8 bases from J, the junction kept 9 bases outside the gene matches. The CDR3 is 13 residues long. The DNA for the CDR3 is TGTGCCAGTATACAGGACAGGAAAGAAAAACTGTTTTTT. Its protein is CASIQDRKEKLFF.

The chain couples TRBV12-3 or TRBV12-4 to TRBJ1-2; D remains ambiguous. The CDR3 has 13 residues. Trimming pared 3 bases from V and 3 bases from J, leaving 8 bases between. CDR3 sequence reads: CASSLREHYGYTF. The CDR3 DNA sequence: TGTGCCAGCAGTTTGCGAGAACACTATGGCTACACCTTC.

This chain uses TRBV7-9 with TRBJ2-2; 8 nucleotides agree with TRBD2. The germline V gene has CDR1 SEHNR and CDR2 FQNEAQ (reference sequence). Trimming cost V 5 bases and J 5 bases; bases outside gene matches: 7. This CDR3 comprises 15 residues. The CDR3 reads CASSHSGEGTGELFF. Written as DNA, the CDR3 is TGTGCCAGCAGCCATAGCGGGGAAGGAACCGGGGAGCTGTTTTTT.

V is TRBV19 and J is TRBJ1-3, with D possibly matching TRBD1 (6 bases). The CDR3 runs to 17 residues. Deletions cut 5 bases from V and 2 bases from J, with 19 bases between. Germline CDR1 and CDR2: LNHDA and SQIVND (reference sequence). In nucleotides, the CDR3 is TGTGCCAGTAGTCCATCCACAGGGCGAATCACTGGAAACACCATATATTTT. Its protein product is CASSPSTGRITGNTIYF.